Below, 13 T cell receptor beta chains from the same sample are listed, as sequenced in a study of neurological immune-mediated disorders. TCRdb fed the 5' RACE reads into MiXCR, producing one record per CDR3 protein. The sample lists over 50,000 distinct CDR3 sequences, 5.2% seen once, with about 5.3% in the top ten. Input material: PBMCs. These receptors were taken from a human donor with multiple sclerosis. The donor label of this sample is uncertain.

This clonotype appeared many times. The CDR3 loop reads CASSPAGVYEQYF. The CDR3 DNA sequence: TGTGCCAGCAGCCCGGCGGGCGTCTACGAGCAGTACTTC. This chain uses TRBV5-8 with TRBJ2-7; tentatively, D is TRBD2 (5 bases). Trimming took off 4 bases at V and 3 bases at J, with 11 bases between the two ends. The CDR3 extends over 13 amino acids. Germline lookup yields CDR1 SGHTS and CDR2 YDEGEE.

The table lists this clonotype with many counts. V and J are TRBV4-1 and TRBJ1-6; D is ambiguous. The germline V and J ends were trimmed by 1 base and 5 bases, with 12 bases remaining between them. This CDR3 contains 16 residues. Germline V gives CDR1 MGHRA, CDR2 YSYEKL. The CDR3 loop reads CASSQAGNRHNSPLHF. As DNA, the CDR3 is TGCGCCAGCAGCCAAGCCGGAAACAGACATAATTCACCCCTCCACTTT.

The sample holds many counts of this clonotype. This chain uses TRBV5-5 with TRBJ2-7; D gene unclear. Deletions cut 0 bases from V and 1 base from J, with 11 bases between. The CDR3 covers 15 residues. Germline V gene lookup returns CDR1 SGHKS and CDR2 YYEKEE (reference sequence). CDR3 amino acids: CASSLGPQRSYEQYF. Here the CDR3 DNA reads TGTGCCAGCAGCTTGGGTCCCCAGAGGTCCTACGAGCAGTACTTC.

This clonotype was recorded at least ten times. This chain joins TRBV5-1 and TRBJ1-1; D ambiguous. The CDR3 has 14 amino acids. Trimming stripped 2 bases from V and 2 bases from J, with 10 bases between. Germline V CDR1 and CDR2: SGHRS, YFSETQ. The CDR3 region has the DNA TGCGCCAGCAGCTTTGATCTGTTAAACACTGAAGCTTTCTTT. Its translation is CASSFDLLNTEAFF.

The table lists this clonotype with many counts. V usage is TRBV5-5 and J usage is TRBJ1-3; no reliable D call. From germline, CDR1 is SGHKS and CDR2 YYEKEE (reference sequence). The CDR3 totals 14 residues. The V end was cut by 1 base, the J end by 0 bases, with 5 bases between. The CDR3 loop reads CASSLSSSGNTIYF. As DNA, the CDR3 is TGTGCCAGCAGCTTGAGCAGCTCTGGAAACACCATATATTTT.

This clonotype has at least ten counts. The J gene is TRBJ1-5, the V gene TRBV6-5, with D possibly matching TRBD1 (5 bases). The CDR3 sequence is 14 residues long. The germline gives CDR1 MNHEY, CDR2 SVGAGI. Trimming left V 0 bases short and J 6 bases short, with 9 bases between. CDR3 sequence: CASSYSSRGQPQHF. As DNA, the CDR3 is TGTGCCAGCAGTTACTCGTCGAGGGGTCAGCCCCAGCATTTT.

This rearrangement joins TRBV6-1 to TRBJ1-4, with 7 bases matching TRBD1. This CDR3 has 14 amino acids. V dropped 6 bases and J dropped 5; count of bases not matched to a gene: 6. CDR1 is MNHNS, CDR2 SASEGT, per germline. The CDR3 region is CASSAGTANEKLFF. The CDR3, as DNA: TGTGCCAGCAGCGCCGGGACAGCGAATGAAAAACTGTTTTTT.

This clonotype was seen many times. This rearrangement joins TRBV12-3 or TRBV12-4 to TRBJ1-5, with no clear D. Trimming left V 5 bases short and J 0 bases short, with 11 bases between. The CDR3 totals 15 residues. The CDR3 DNA reads TGTGCCAGCAGTCCAGATGTTAATAGCAATCAGCCCCAGCATTTT. Translation: CASSPDVNSNQPQHF.

This clonotype has ten or more counts. The V gene is TRBV4-1, the J gene TRBJ1-1; D is undetermined. Trimming took off 4 bases at V and 5 bases at J, with 17 bases between the two ends. The CDR3 is 15 amino acids. From germline, CDR1 is MGHRA and CDR2 YSYEKL. CDR3 loop: CASSLSPRAWTEAFF. The CDR3 DNA reads TGCGCCAGCAGCCTGAGCCCCCGGGCGTGGACTGAAGCTTTCTTT.

This clonotype was seen repeatedly, ten times or more. The chain uses TRBV20-1 and TRBJ1-1, with D hard to call. Trimming pared 6 bases from V and 0 bases from J, leaving 11 bases between. The CDR3 has 13 residues. Germline loops: CDR1 DFQATT, CDR2 SNEGSKA (reference sequence). DNA of the CDR3: TGCAGTGCAAACCCCGACATGAACACTGAAGCTTTCTTT. Its translation is CSANPDMNTEAFF.

In its sample, this clonotype was seen many times. This sequence joins TRBV10-3 and TRBJ1-4, with D possibly matching TRBD1 (5 bases). Germline CDR1 reads ENHRY; CDR2 reads SYGVKD. The CDR3 length is 14 residues. V lost 0 bases and J lost 4, with 6 bases in between. CDR3 nucleotides: TGTGCCATCAGTGAGTCGGGGGTTAATGAAAAACTGTTTTTT. This codes for CAISESGVNEKLFF.

This clonotype was detected many times. The CDR3: CASSLNMRGTDTQYF. The CDR3 DNA follows: TGTGCCAGCAGTTTAAATATGAGGGGCACAGATACGCAGTATTTT. The gene calls are TRBV27 and TRBJ2-3; possible D gene TRBD2, 5 bases. CDR3 length equals 15 residues. Per the germline V gene, CDR1 is MNHEY and CDR2 is SMNVEV (reference sequence). V dropped 2 bases and J dropped 1 base, with 10 bases sitting between them.

In its sample, this clonotype was seen many times. The chain carries TRBV24-1 and TRBJ2-1, with D possibly matching TRBD2 (5 bases). The CDR3 runs to 16 residues. Between the trimmed V and J ends, which lost 4 bases and 5 bases, there was a span of 17 bases. The germline CDR1 and CDR2 sequences are KGHDR and SFDVKD. CDR3 loop: CATSDARGELDNEQFF. CDR3 DNA: TGTGCCACCAGTGACGCCCGGGGAGAGTTAGACAATGAGCAGTTCTTC.